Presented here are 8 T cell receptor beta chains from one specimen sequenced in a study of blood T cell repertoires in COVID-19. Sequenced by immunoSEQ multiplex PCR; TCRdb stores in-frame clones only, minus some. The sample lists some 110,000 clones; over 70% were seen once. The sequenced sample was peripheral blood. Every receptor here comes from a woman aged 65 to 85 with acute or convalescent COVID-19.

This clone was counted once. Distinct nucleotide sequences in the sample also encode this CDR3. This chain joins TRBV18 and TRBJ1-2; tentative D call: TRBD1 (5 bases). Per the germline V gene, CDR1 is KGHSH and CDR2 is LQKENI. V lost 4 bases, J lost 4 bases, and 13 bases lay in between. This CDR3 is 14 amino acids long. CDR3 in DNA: TGTGCCAGCTCACGGGCCTCTACAGGCTATGGCTACACCTTC. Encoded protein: CASSRASTGYGYTF.

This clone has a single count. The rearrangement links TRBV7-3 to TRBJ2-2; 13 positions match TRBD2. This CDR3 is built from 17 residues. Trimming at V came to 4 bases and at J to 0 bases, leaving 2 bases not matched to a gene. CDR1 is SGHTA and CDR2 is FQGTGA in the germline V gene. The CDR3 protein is CASSSGTSGANTGELFF. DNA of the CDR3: TGTGCCAGCAGCTCCGGGACTAGCGGGGCGAACACCGGGGAGCTGTTTTTT.

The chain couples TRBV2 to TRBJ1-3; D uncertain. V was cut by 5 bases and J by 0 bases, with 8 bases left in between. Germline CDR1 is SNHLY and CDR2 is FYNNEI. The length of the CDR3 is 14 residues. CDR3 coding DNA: TGTGCCAGCAGTATGGCAAACTCTGGAAACACCATATATTTT. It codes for CASSMANSGNTIYF.

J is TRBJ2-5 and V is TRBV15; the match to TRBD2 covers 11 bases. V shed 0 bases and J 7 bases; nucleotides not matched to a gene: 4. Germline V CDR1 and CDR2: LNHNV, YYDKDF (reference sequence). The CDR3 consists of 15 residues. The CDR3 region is CATSRDRSGGVTQYF. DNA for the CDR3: TGTGCCACCAGCAGAGATCGTAGCGGGGGGGTGACCCAGTACTTC. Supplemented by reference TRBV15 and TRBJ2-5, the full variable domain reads DAMVIQNPRYQVTQFGKPVTLSCSQTLNHNVMYWYQQKSSQAPKLLFHYYDKDFNNEADTPDNFQSRRPNTSFCFLDIRSPGLGDTAMYLCATSRDRSGGVTQYFGPGTRLLVL.

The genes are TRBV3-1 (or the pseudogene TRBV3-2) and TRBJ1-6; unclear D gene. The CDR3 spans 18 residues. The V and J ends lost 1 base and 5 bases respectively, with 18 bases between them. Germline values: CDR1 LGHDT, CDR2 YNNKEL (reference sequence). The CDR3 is CASSQGFFSGSNNSPLHF. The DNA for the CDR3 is TGTGCCAGCAGCCAAGGCTTTTTCTCCGGGTCCAATAATTCACCCCTCCACTTT.

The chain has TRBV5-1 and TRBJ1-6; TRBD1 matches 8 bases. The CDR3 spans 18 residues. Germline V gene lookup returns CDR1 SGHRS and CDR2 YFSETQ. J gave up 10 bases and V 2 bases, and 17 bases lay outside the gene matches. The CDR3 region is CASSLRGTGSTLRSPLHF. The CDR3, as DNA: TGCGCCAGCAGCTTAAGGGGGACAGGCAGTACCCTTAGGTCACCCCTCCACTTT.

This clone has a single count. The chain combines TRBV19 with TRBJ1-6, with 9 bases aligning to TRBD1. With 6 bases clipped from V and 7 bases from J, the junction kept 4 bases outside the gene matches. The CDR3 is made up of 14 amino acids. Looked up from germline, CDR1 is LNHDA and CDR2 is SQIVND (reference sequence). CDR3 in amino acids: CASRTGGSNSPLHF. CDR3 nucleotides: TGTGCCAGTAGGACAGGGGGTTCCAATTCACCCCTCCACTTT.

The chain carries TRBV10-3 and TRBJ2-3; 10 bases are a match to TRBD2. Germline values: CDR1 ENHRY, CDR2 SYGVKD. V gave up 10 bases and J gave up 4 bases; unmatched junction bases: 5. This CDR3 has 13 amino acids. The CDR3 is CATAGTSADTQYF. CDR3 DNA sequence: TGTGCCACCGCCGGGACTAGCGCAGATACGCAGTATTTT.